A single sample gave rise to the 14 T cell receptor beta chains below, sequenced in a study of Ad26.COV2.S vaccination and SARS-CoV-2 variants. TCRdb keeps only in-frame clones here, not all; method: immunoSEQ multiplex PCR. The sample lists tens of thousands of clones, roughly 80% occurring once. The sequencing used peripheral blood, collected after recovery from COVID-19. The source of these receptors is a human donor who had recovered from COVID-19.

The chain combines TRBV14 with TRBJ2-3; D possibly matches TRBD1 or TRBD2 (6 bases each). V dropped 7 bases and J dropped 4 bases, with 15 bases sitting between them. The germline CDR1 and CDR2 sequences are SGHDN and FVKESK. The CDR3 extends over 14 amino acids. CDR3 sequence: CASNFRRGSDTQYF. The CDR3 DNA reads TGTGCCAGCAACTTCCGGAGGGGGTCAGATACGCAGTATTTT.

This clone is a singleton in its sample. This chain connects TRBV7-3 to TRBJ1-6; D call uncertain. The V end lost 0 bases, the J end lost 6 bases, and 9 bases lay between the germline ends. This CDR3 is 15 amino acids long. Per the germline V gene, CDR1 is SGHTA and CDR2 is FQGTGA. CDR3 region: CASSLTLQPNSPLHF. The CDR3 DNA sequence: TGTGCCAGCAGCTTAACGTTACAACCTAATTCACCCCTCCACTTT.

The CDR3 DNA follows: TGTGCCAGCCGACAGGGCGTCCTTTACGAGCAGTACTTC. Its translation is CASRQGVLYEQYF. The chain has TRBV2 and TRBJ2-7, with 7 bases matching TRBD1. Trimming took 8 bases from V and 4 from J; bases not matched to a gene: 8. The CDR3 is 13 residues long. Germline V gene data show CDR1 as SNHLY and CDR2 as FYNNEI.

This rearrangement joins TRBV2 to TRBJ2-1, with TRBD2 as a possible D gene (5 bases). Germline CDR1 reads SNHLY; CDR2 reads FYNNEI. This CDR3 has 14 residues. Trimming took 0 bases from V and 10 from J, leaving 13 bases between them. CDR3 loop: CASSEALSSNEQFF. The CDR3 bases are TGTGCCAGCAGTGAAGCGCTGTCTAGCAACGAGCAGTTCTTC.

This chain uses TRBV3-1 (or the pseudogene TRBV3-2) with TRBJ2-7; D is unresolved. Trimming stripped 0 bases from V and 7 bases from J, with 7 bases between. The CDR3 extends over 12 amino acids. Germline-derived CDR1 and CDR2 are LGHDT and YNNKEL (reference sequence). CDR3 sequence reads: CASSQEEGEQYV. The CDR3, as DNA: TGTGCCAGCAGCCAAGAGGAAGGGGAGCAGTACGTC.

The table lists this clone with a few counts. The chain links TRBV30 to TRBJ2-3, with 11 nucleotides matching TRBD1. The CDR3 loop spans 17 amino acids. Unmatched junction bases numbered 13, after V lost 2 bases and J lost 6 bases. The germline gives CDR1 GTSNPN, CDR2 SVGIG (reference sequence). CDR3 bases: TGTGCCTGGAGTTCTTTTGTAGGGACAGGGGGGTCGGATACGCAGTATTTT. As protein: CAWSSFVGTGGSDTQYF.

The chain combines TRBV6-6 with TRBJ2-1; 7 positions match TRBD2. The CDR3 length is 13 residues. V was pared by 9 bases and J by 1 base, with 3 bases of the junction left unmatched. Germline V lookup: CDR1 MNHNY, CDR2 SVGAGI (reference sequence). In DNA form, the CDR3 reads TGTGCCAGTGAGCGGGAATCCTACAATGAGCAGTTCTTC. This encodes CASERESYNEQFF.

The chain has TRBV18 and TRBJ2-5, with 9 bases lining up with TRBD2. The CDR3 loop spans 15 amino acids. With V trimmed by 3 bases and J by 4 bases, 6 bases remained unmatched. Germline V gene sequence: CDR1 KGHSH, CDR2 LQKENI. CDR3 sequence: CASSPLAGVRETQYF. In DNA, the CDR3 is TGTGCCAGCTCACCCTTAGCGGGAGTGAGAGAGACCCAGTACTTC.

V usage is TRBV5-4 and J usage is TRBJ2-7, with D possibly being TRBD1 (6 bases). Trimming stripped 0 bases from V and 1 base from J, with 11 bases between. The CDR3 length is 15 residues. The germline CDR1 and CDR2 sequences are SGHNT and YYREEE (reference sequence). The CDR3 DNA follows: TGTGCCAGCAGCTTGGGGGGGCAGTCGTCCTACGAGCAGTACGTC. Its translation is CASSLGGQSSYEQYV.

This rearrangement joins TRBV5-8 to TRBJ2-7; D might be TRBD1 (6 bases). Looked up from germline, CDR1 is SGHTS and CDR2 is YDEGEE. The CDR3 sequence is 14 residues long. V lost 2 bases and J 3 bases, leaving 12 bases between the germline ends. The CDR3 DNA sequence: TGTGCCAGCAGCTTTCCGGGACACCGCTACGAGCAGTACTTC. This sequence encodes CASSFPGHRYEQYF.

This clone is labeled medium-sized (0.01 to 0.1%). The chain has TRBV11-2 and TRBJ1-2; no clear D gene. Germline assignment: CDR1 SGHAT and CDR2 FQNNGV. Trimming took off 1 base at V and 7 bases at J, with 7 bases between the two ends. The CDR3 contains 12 residues. The CDR3 region is CASSLGGRGYTF. In nucleotides, the CDR3 is TGTGCCAGCAGCTTAGGCGGTCGTGGCTACACCTTC. The variable domain in full, completed from reference TRBV11-2 and TRBJ1-2, reads EAGVAQSPRYKIIEKRQSVAFWCNPISGHATLYWYQQILGQGPKLLIQFQNNGVVDDSQLPKDRFSAERLKGVDSTLKIQPAKLEDSAVYLCASSLGGRGYTFGSGTRLTVV.

The chain joins TRBV6-6 to TRBJ2-5; D remains ambiguous. Germline assignment: CDR1 MNHNY and CDR2 SVGAGI (reference sequence). This CDR3 spans 16 amino acids. Deletions cut 0 bases from V and 5 bases from J, with 16 bases between. The CDR3 loop reads CASSYSKSRQVETQYF. CDR3 sequence (DNA): TGTGCCAGCAGTTACTCGAAGAGCAGGCAGGTGGAGACCCAGTACTTC.

This chain joins TRBV5-1 and TRBJ2-3, with TRBD2 matching over 10 bases. CDR3 size: 16 residues. V trimming: 4 bases; J trimming: 4 bases; junction bases outside the gene matches: 9. The V gene's germline CDR1 is SGHRS and CDR2 YFSETQ. The CDR3 is CASSPRAGGSPDTQYF. CDR3 coding DNA: TGCGCCAGCAGCCCGCGAGCGGGGGGGTCACCAGATACGCAGTATTTT.

The genes are TRBV19 and TRBJ1-2; 7 nucleotides align to TRBD1. The CDR3 is 16 amino acids. Trimming cost V 3 bases and J 4 bases; bases outside gene matches: 11. Per germline, CDR1 LNHDA and CDR2 SQIVND (reference sequence). The CDR3 coding sequence is TGTGCCAGTAGTATTATTAGTGGGACAGCCAGCTATGGCTACACCTTC. Protein: CASSIISGTASYGYTF.